This T cell receptor beta chain stems from a study of graft-versus-host responses after intestinal transplantation. Broader study findings: Subjects displaying graft-donor T cell macrochimerism possessed elevated graft-versus-host to host-versus-graft clonal ratios inside allografts. GvH clones were found in recipient marrow; some appeared first in ileum or blood.

This clone was recorded once. What it recognizes is unknown. Libraries were prepared by immunoSEQ multiplex PCR; TCRdb keeps only in-frame clonotypes and omits some of them. Counted here are about 89,000 clones, 91% occurring once; the ten biggest clones make up 0.1%. The TCR sequence derives from a human donor who received an intestinal transplant. The starting material was unstimulated CD4+ T cells sorted from spleen or lymph node cells, obtained before intestinal transplant.

CDR3 DNA sequence: TGCGCCAGCAGCGCACTAGATTACAGGGCCAACTACAATGAGCAGTTCTTC. Its protein product is CASSALDYRANYNEQFF. The chain employs TRBV10-1 and TRBJ2-1; TRBD1 is a possible D gene (6 bases). The germline gives CDR1 WNHNN, CDR2 SYGVQD (reference sequence). Trimming left V 6 bases short and J 3 bases short, with 21 bases between. The CDR3 sequence is 17 residues long.